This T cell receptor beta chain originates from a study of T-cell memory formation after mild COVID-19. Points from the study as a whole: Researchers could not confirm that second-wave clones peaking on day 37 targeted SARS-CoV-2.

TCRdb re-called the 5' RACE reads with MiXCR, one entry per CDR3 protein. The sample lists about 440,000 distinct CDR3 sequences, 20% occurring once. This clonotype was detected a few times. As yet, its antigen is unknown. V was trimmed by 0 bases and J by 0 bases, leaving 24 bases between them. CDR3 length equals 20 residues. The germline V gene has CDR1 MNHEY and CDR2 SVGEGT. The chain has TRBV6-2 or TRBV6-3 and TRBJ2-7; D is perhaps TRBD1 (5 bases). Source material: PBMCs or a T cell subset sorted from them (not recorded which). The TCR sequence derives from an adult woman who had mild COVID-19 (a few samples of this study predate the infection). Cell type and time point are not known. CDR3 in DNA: TGTGCCAGCAGTTACTCGATGACGCAGGGTTTGGTTCCAAGCTCCTACGAGCAGTACTTC. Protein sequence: CASSYSMTQGLVPSSYEQYF.